The subject of this entry is one T cell receptor (beta chain). The antigen is not known. Every cDNA TCR molecule received its own unique molecular identifier. TCRdb used MiXCR to reprocess the 5' RACE reads, holding one entry per CDR3 protein. This table holds 60,000 to 65,000 distinct CDR3 sequences, approximately 8.9% found once. The data stem from a study of spatial heterogeneity in lung cancer. The overall study: Fewer alpha-chain than beta-chain sequences were consistently detected. Findings of the study overall: Circulating ubiquitous expanded tumor TCRs were observed more frequently at resection than at follow-up.

This sample's time point: sample taken at primary tumor resection. Unsorted tumor, nontumor lung tissue or cryopreserved PBMC supplied the whole RNA. Samples came from some 73 TRACERx patients with untreated early-stage lung cancer. The CDR3 spans 16 residues. The ends were cut back, 0 bases at V and 1 base at J, with 13 bases in the middle. CDR1 and CDR2 (germline): SGHRS, YFSETQ. The source was PBMCs, collected at surgery. The chain has TRBV5-1 and TRBJ2-5, with D hard to call. The TCR sequence derives from a female donor with early-stage non-small cell lung cancer. The CDR3 is CASSLVGRPIQETQYF. In DNA form, the CDR3 reads TGCGCCAGCAGCTTGGTCGGTAGACCAATCCAAGAGACCCAGTACTTC.